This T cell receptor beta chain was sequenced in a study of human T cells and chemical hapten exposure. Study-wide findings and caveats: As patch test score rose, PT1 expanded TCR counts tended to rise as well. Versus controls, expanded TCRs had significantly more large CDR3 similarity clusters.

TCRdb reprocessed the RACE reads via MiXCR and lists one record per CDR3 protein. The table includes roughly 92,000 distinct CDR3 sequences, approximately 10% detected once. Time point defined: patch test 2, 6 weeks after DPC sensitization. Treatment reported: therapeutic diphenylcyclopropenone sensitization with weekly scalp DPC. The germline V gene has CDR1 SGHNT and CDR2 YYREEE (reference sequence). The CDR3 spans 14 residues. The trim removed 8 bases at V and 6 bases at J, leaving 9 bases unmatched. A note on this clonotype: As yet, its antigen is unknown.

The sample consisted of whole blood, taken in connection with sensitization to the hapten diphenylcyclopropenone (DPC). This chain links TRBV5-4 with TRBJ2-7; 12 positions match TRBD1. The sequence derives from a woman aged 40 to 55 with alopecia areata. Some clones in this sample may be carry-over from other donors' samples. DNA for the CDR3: TGTGCCAGTATTCCGGGACAGGGGGCGACCGAGCAGTACTTC. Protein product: CASIPGQGATEQYF.